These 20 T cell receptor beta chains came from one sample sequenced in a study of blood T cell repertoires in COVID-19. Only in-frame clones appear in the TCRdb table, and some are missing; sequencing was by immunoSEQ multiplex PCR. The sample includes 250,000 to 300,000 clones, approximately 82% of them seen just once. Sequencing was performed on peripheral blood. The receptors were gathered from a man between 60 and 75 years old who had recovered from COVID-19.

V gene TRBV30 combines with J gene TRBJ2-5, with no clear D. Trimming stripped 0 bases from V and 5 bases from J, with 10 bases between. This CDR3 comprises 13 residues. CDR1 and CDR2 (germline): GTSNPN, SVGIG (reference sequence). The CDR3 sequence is CAWSVRRRETQYF. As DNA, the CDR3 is TGTGCCTGGAGTGTACGGCGCAGGGAGACCCAGTACTTC. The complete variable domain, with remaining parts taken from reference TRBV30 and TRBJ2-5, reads SQTIHQWPATLVQPVGSPLSLECTVEGTSNPNLYWYRQAAGRGLQLLFYSVGIGQISSEVPQNLSASRPQDRQFILSSKKLLLSDSGFYLCAWSVRRRETQYFGPGTRLLVL.

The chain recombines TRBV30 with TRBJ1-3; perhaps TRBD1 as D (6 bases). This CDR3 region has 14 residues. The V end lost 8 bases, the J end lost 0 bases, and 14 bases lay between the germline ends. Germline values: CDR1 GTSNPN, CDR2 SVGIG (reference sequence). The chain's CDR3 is CARGGASSGNTIYF. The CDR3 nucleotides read TGTGCCCGGGGGGGGGCGAGCTCTGGAAACACCATATATTTT.

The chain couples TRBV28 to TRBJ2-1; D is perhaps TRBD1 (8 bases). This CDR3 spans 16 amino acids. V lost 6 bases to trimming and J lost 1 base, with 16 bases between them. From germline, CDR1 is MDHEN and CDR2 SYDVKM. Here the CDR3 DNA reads TGTGCCAGCAGCTTGTACAGGGGGGGGTCCTACAATGAGCAGTTCTTC. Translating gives CASSLYRGGSYNEQFF. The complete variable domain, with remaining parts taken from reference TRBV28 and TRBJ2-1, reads DVKVTQSSRYLVKRTGEKVFLECVQDMDHENMFWYRQDPGLGLRLIYFSYDVKMKEKGDIPEGYSVSREKKERFSLILESASTNQTSMYLCASSLYRGGSYNEQFFGPGTRLTVL.

The DNA of the CDR3 is TGTGCCAGCAGCTTCATTAATATGGACGGGACCTACGAGCAGTACTTC. Residues: CASSFINMDGTYEQYF. The rearrangement links TRBV7-2 to TRBJ2-7; possibly TRBD2 for D (5 bases). The CDR3 runs to 16 residues. CDR1 and CDR2 from the germline V gene are SGHTA and FQGNSA. The V end was cut by 3 bases, the J end by 2 bases, with 17 bases between. Full variable domain (outside the CDR3, taken from reference TRBV7-2 and TRBJ2-7): GAGVSQSPSNKVTEKGKDVELRCDPISGHTALYWYRQSLGQGLEFLIYFQGNSAPDKSGLPSDRFSAERTGGSVSTLTIQRTQQEDSAVYLCASSFINMDGTYEQYFGPGTRLTVT.

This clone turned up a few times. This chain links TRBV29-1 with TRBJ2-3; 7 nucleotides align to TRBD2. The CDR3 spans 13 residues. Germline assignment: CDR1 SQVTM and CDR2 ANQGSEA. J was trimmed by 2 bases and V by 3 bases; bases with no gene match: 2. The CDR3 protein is CSVDLADTDTQYF. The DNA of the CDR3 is TGCAGCGTTGATCTAGCGGACACAGATACGCAGTATTTT.

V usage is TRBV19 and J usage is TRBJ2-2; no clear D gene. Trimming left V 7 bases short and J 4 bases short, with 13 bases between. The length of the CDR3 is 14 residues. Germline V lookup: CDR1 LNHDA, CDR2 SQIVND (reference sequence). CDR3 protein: CASISHGSTGELFF. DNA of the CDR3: TGTGCCAGTATAAGTCATGGTAGCACCGGGGAGCTGTTTTTT. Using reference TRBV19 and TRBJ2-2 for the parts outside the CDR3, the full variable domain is DGGITQSPKYLFRKEGQNVTLSCEQNLNHDAMYWYRQDPGQGLRLIYYSQIVNDFQKGDIAEGYSVSREKKESFPLTVTSAQKNPTAFYLCASISHGSTGELFFGEGSRLTVL.

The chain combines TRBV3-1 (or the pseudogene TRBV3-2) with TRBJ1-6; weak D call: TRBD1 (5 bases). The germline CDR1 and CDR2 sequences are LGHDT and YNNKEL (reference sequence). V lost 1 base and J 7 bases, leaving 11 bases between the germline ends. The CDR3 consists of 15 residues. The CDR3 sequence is CASSQVQGQNSPLHF. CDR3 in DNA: TGTGCCAGCAGCCAAGTTCAGGGCCAGAATTCACCCCTCCACTTT.

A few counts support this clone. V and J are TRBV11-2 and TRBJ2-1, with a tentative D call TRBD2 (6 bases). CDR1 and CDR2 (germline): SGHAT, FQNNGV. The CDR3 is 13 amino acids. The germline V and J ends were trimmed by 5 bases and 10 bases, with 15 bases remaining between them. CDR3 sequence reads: CASSGYSGEEQFF. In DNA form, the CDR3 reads TGTGCCAGCAGCGGATATAGCGGTGAGGAGCAGTTCTTC.

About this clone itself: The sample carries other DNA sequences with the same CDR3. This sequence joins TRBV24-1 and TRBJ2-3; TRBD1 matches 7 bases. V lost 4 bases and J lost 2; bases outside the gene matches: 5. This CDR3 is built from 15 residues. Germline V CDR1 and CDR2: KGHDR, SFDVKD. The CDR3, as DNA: TGTGCCACCAGTGACCCGGGACAGTCCACAGATACGCAGTATTTT. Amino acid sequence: CATSDPGQSTDTQYF.

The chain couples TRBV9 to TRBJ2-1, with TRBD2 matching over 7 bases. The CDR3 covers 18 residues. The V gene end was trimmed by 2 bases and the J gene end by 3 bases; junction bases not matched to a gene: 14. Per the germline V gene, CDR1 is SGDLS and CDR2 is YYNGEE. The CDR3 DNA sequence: TGTGCCAGCAGCGTCTCAAGTGGCGCCGGGGGGTTCTACAATGAGCAGTTCTTC. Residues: CASSVSSGAGGFYNEQFF.

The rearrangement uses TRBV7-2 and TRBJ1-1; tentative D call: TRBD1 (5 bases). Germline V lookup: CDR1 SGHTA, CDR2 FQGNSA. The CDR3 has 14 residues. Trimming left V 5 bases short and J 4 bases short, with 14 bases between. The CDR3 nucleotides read TGTGCCAGCAGCGGGGACTACGGGATCACTGAAGCTTTCTTT. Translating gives CASSGDYGITEAFF.

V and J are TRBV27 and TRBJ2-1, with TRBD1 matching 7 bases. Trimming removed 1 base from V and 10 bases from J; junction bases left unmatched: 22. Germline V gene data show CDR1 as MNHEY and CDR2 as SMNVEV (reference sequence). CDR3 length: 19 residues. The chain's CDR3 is CASSLYSRLDRSPVGEQFF. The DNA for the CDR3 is TGTGCCAGCAGTTTATATTCCCGGCTGGACAGGAGCCCGGTGGGGGAGCAGTTCTTC.

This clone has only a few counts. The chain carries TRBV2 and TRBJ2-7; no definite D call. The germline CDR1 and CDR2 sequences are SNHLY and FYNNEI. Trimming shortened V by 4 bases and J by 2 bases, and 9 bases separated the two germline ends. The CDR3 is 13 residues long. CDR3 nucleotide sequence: TGTGCCAGCAGTGCACTACTTACCTACGAGCAGTACTTC. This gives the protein CASSALLTYEQYF.

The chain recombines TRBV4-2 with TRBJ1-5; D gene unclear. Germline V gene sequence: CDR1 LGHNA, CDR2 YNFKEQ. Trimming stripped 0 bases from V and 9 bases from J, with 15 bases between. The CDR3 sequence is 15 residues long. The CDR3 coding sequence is TGTGCCAGCAGCCAAGATGATCGGGAAGAGCGGCCCCAGCATTTT. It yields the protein CASSQDDREERPQHF.

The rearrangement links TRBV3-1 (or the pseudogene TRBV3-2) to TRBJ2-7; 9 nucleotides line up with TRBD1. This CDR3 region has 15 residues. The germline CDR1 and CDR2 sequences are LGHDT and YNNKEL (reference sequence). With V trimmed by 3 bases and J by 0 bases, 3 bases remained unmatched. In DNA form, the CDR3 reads TGTGCCAGCAGCCAGGGACAGGGAAACTCCTACGAGCAGTACTTC. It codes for CASSQGQGNSYEQYF.

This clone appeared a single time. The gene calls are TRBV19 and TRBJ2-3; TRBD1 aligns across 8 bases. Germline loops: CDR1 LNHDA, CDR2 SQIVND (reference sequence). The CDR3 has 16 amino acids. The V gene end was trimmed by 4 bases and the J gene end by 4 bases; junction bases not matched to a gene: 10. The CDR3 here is CASSRQGTGLADTQYF. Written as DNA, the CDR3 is TGTGCCAGTAGTAGGCAAGGGACAGGTTTAGCAGATACGCAGTATTTT. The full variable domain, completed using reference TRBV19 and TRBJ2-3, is DGGITQSPKYLFRKEGQNVTLSCEQNLNHDAMYWYRQDPGQGLRLIYYSQIVNDFQKGDIAEGYSVSREKKESFPLTVTSAQKNPTAFYLCASSRQGTGLADTQYFGPGTRLTVL.

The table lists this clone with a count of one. CDR3 in amino acids: CASSQTDKSNQPQHF. CDR3 nucleotide sequence: TGCGCCAGCAGCCAAACCGACAAAAGCAATCAGCCCCAGCATTTT. The chain has TRBV4-1 and TRBJ1-5; no reliable D call. V shed 2 bases and J shed 1 base, with 9 bases lying between them. Germline V gene sequence: CDR1 MGHRA, CDR2 YSYEKL. CDR3 length: 15 residues.

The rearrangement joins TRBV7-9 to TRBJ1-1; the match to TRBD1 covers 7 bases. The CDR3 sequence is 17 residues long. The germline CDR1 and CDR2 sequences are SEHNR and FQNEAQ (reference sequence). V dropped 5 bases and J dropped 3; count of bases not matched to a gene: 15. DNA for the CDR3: TGTGCCAGCAGCCGCGCTACCCGACAGGGAGCGGACACTGAAGCTTTCTTT. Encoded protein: CASSRATRQGADTEAFF.

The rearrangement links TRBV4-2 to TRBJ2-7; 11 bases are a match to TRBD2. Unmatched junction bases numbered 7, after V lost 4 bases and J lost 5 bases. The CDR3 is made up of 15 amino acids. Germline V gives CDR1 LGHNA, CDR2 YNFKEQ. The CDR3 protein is CASSRLGLAADEQYF. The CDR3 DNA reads TGTGCCAGCAGCCGTCTGGGACTAGCGGCGGACGAGCAGTACTTC.

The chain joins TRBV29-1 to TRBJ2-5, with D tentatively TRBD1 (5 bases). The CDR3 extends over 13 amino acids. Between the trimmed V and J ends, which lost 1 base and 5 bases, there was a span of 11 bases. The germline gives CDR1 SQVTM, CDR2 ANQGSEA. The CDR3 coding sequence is TGCAGCGTTGAAGGACAGACCGGGGAGACCCAGTACTTC. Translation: CSVEGQTGETQYF.